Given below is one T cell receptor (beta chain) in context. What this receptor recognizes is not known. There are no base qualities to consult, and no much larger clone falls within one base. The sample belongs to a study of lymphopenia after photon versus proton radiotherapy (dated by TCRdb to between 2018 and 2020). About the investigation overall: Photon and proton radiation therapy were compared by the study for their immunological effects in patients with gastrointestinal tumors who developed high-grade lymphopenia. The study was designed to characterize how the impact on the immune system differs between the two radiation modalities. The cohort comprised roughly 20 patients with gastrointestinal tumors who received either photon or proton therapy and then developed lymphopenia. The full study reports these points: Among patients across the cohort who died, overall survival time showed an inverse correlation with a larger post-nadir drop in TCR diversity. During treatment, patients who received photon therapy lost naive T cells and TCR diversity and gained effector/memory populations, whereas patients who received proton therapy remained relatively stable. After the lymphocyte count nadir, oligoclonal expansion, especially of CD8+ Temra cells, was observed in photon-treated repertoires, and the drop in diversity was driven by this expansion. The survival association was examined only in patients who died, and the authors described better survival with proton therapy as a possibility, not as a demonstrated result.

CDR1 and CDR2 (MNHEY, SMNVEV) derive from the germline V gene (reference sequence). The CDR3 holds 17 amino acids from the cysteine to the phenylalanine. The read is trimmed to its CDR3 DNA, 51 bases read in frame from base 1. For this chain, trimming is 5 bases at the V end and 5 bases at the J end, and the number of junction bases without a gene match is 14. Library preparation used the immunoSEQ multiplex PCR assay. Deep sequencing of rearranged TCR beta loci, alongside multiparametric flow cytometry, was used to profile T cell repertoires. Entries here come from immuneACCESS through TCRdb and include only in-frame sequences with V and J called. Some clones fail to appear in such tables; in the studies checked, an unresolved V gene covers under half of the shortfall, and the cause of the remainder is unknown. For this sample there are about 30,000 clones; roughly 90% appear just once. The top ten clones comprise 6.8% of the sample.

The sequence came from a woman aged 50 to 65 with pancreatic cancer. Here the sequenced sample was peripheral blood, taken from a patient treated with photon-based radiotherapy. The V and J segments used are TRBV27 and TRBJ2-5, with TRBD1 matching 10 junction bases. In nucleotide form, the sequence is TGTGCCAGCAGTCGCCGCGCCGGGACAGGGGTGGGGGAGACCCAGTACTTC. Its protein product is CASSRRAGTGVGETQYF.